The T cell receptor (beta chain) described here comes from a study of cytomegalovirus exposure and HLA in healthy donors. PCR involved 60 Vbeta and 13 Jbeta primers. Measured with immunoSEQ multiplex PCR; TCRdb has only the in-frame clones, and not every one. This table holds 130,000 or so clones, 60% to 85% found once. The TCR was taken from a man under 40 in good health and CMV-seronegative. Sequencing input: PBMCs.

The CDR3 nucleotides are TGTGCCAGCGAGGGAGGGGCTGATAATCAGCCCCAGCATTTT. Its protein product is CASEGGADNQPQHF. The chain joins TRBV6-6 to TRBJ1-5; TRBD1 might be the D (5 bases). Per the germline V gene, CDR1 is MNHNY and CDR2 is SVGAGI (reference sequence). Deletions cut 8 bases from V and 4 bases from J, with 15 bases between. The CDR3 contains 14 residues.